This passage covers 32 T cell receptor beta chains from one sample sequenced in a study of siplizumab effects on memory and regulatory T cells (dated by TCRdb to between 2019 and 2020). Library creation used the immunoSEQ multiplex PCR assay. In its TCRdb copy, this immuneACCESS table keeps in-frame sequences only and misses some clones. Where compared with another copy, unresolved V genes explain less than half of these, and the others have no known cause. The sample table lists 85,000 to 130,000 clones, about 94% of them with a count of one. The ten biggest clones cover approximately 0.6% of the sample. Input material: Tregs sorted from blood. The receptors here all came from a human donor in good health.

The chain uses TRBV6-1 and TRBJ2-2, with TRBD2 matching 11 bases. Unmatched junction bases numbered 4, after V lost 5 bases and J lost 5 bases. Germline CDR1 reads MNHNS; CDR2 reads SASEGT. The CDR3 runs 15 residues. This CDR3 reads CASSRLAGWTGELFF. The CDR3 DNA follows: TGTGCCAGCAGTCGACTAGCGGGGTGGACCGGGGAGCTGTTTTTT.

V is TRBV6-5 and J is TRBJ1-2; 9 nucleotides align to TRBD1. The CDR3 consists of 14 residues. V was pared by 4 bases and J by 4 bases, with 4 bases of the junction left unmatched. Germline V gives CDR1 MNHEY, CDR2 SVGAGI. The CDR3 DNA reads as TGTGCCAGCAGTTGGGGACAGGGAAGCTATGGCTACACCTTC. It is translated as CASSWGQGSYGYTF.

This chain connects TRBV15 to TRBJ2-7; D is perhaps TRBD1 (5 bases). The CDR3 consists of 14 residues. The germline V and J ends were trimmed by 0 bases and 5 bases, with 11 bases remaining between them. Germline lookup yields CDR1 LNHNV and CDR2 YYDKDF (reference sequence). CDR3 loop: CATSRDIGVHEQYF. As DNA, the CDR3 is TGTGCCACCAGCAGAGACATAGGGGTCCACGAGCAGTACTTC.

This sequence joins TRBV4-2 and TRBJ1-5; 7 bases fit TRBD1. Germline CDR1 and CDR2: LGHNA and YNFKEQ. Unmatched junction bases numbered 6, after V lost 0 bases and J lost 7 bases. This CDR3 region has 15 residues. This CDR3 is CASSQDYRGSQPQHF. The DNA for the CDR3 is TGTGCCAGCAGCCAAGATTACAGGGGAAGCCAGCCCCAGCATTTT.

The chain couples TRBV10-3 to TRBJ1-1; 10 bases match TRBD1. The CDR3 covers 14 residues. Germline CDR1 reads ENHRY; CDR2 reads SYGVKD. Trimming took 10 bases from V and 5 from J; bases not matched to a gene: 10. The CDR3 nucleotides read TGTGCCACTGGACAGGGGGGGTACGCGACTGAAGCTTTCTTT. Protein product: CATGQGGYATEAFF.

CDR3 loop: CASSHSRGSSYNEQFF. CDR3 DNA sequence: TGCGCCAGCAGCCACAGCCGAGGGAGCTCCTACAATGAGCAGTTCTTC. The V and J genes are TRBV4-1 and TRBJ2-1, with D possibly TRBD2 on 5 matching bases. The germline gives CDR1 MGHRA, CDR2 YSYEKL. V dropped 3 bases and J dropped 0 bases, with 12 bases sitting between them. The length of the CDR3 is 16 residues.

The chain employs TRBV15 and TRBJ1-1, with TRBD1 identical over 12 bases. CDR1 is LNHNV and CDR2 is YYDKDF in the germline V gene (reference sequence). V was clipped by 1 base and J by 5 bases; unmatched bases: 2. The CDR3 is 15 residues long. CDR3 nucleotide sequence: TGTGCCACCAGCAGAGGGGACAGGGGGCGGACTGAAGCTTTCTTT. Translating it yields CATSRGDRGRTEAFF. The whole variable domain, remainder taken from reference TRBV15 and TRBJ1-1, is DAMVIQNPRYQVTQFGKPVTLSCSQTLNHNVMYWYQQKSSQAPKLLFHYYDKDFNNEADTPDNFQSRRPNTSFCFLDIRSPGLGDTAMYLCATSRGDRGRTEAFFGQGTRLTVV.

The chain carries TRBV5-1 and TRBJ2-6, with TRBD2 identical over 7 bases. J gave up 0 bases and V 4 bases, and 4 bases lay outside the gene matches. The CDR3 spans 16 residues. CDR1 and CDR2 (germline): SGHRS, YFSETQ. The CDR3 DNA reads as TGCGCCAGCAGCCCGGGACTAAACTCTGGGGCCAACGTCCTGACTTTC. Its translation is CASSPGLNSGANVLTF. Drawing the rest from reference TRBV5-1 and TRBJ2-6, the complete variable domain is KAGVTQTPRYLIKTRGQQVTLSCSPISGHRSVSWYQQTPGQGLQFLFEYFSETQRNKGNFPGRFSGRQFSNSRSEMNVSTLELGDSALYLCASSPGLNSGANVLTFGAGSRLTVL.

Only a few counts were recorded for this clone. This chain joins TRBV19 and TRBJ1-6; D not resolved. The CDR3 consists of 14 residues. The germline V gene encodes CDR1 LNHDA and CDR2 SQIVND (reference sequence). V lost 2 bases and J 6 bases, leaving 8 bases between the germline ends. The CDR3 nucleotides are TGTGCCAGTAGTATAAGTAGAGGTAATTCACCCCTCCACTTT. It yields the protein CASSISRGNSPLHF.

On this clone itself: One end of the junction is discordant with germline, which a read error may explain. The rearrangement uses TRBV7-7 and TRBJ2-5; tentatively, D is TRBD1 or TRBD2 (5 bases each). Per germline, CDR1 SSHAT and CDR2 FNYEAQ (reference sequence). The CDR3 covers 15 residues. DNA of the CDR3: TGTGCTAGCAGCTTAGAGGGGTACGGAGGAGAGACCCAGTACTTC. It specifies CASSLEGYGGETQYF.

The chain has TRBV6-5 and TRBJ1-2; no reliable D call. Germline V gene data show CDR1 as MNHEY and CDR2 as SVGAGI. V was cut by 2 bases and J by 0 bases, with 4 bases left in between. The CDR3 sequence is 13 residues long. CDR3 sequence reads: CASSYEPNYGYTF. CDR3 coding DNA: TGTGCCAGCAGTTACGAACCTAACTATGGCTACACCTTC.

The chain couples TRBV12-5 to TRBJ2-7, with D unresolved. Germline CDR1 LGHNT, CDR2 FRNRAP. The CDR3 has 11 amino acids. V was cut by 3 bases and J by 5 bases, with 5 bases left in between. CDR3 in DNA: TGTGCTAGTGGTTTCGCGCACGAGCAGTACTTC. It translates to CASGFAHEQYF.

The chain employs TRBV5-1 and TRBJ2-7; 7 bases map to TRBD2. Trimming removed 5 bases from V and 4 bases from J; junction bases left unmatched: 6. CDR1 and CDR2 from the germline V gene are SGHRS and YFSETQ. The CDR3 length is 13 residues. CDR3 coding DNA: TGCGCCAGCAGTCCCTGGGGGGGTTACGAGCAGTACTTC. It is translated as CASSPWGGYEQYF.

The V call is TRBV6-5, the J call TRBJ2-1; 10 bases agree with TRBD2. In germline, CDR1 is MNHEY, CDR2 SVGAGI. This CDR3 contains 13 residues. The V and J ends lost 10 bases and 7 bases, in that order; junction bases with no gene match: 7. The CDR3 DNA reads as TGTGCCACCGCCGGACTAGCGGTTAATGAGCAGTTCTTC. This codes for CATAGLAVNEQFF.

J is TRBJ2-5 and V is TRBV5-5, with D possibly being TRBD2 (6 bases). Germline assignment: CDR1 SGHKS and CDR2 YYEKEE (reference sequence). Trimming took off 2 bases at V and 5 bases at J, with 16 bases between the two ends. CDR3 size: 15 residues. The CDR3 nucleotides are TGTGCCAGCAGCTTCTCGGTGACTAGGTACGAGACCCAGTACTTC. Translation gives CASSFSVTRYETQYF. The entire variable domain, with the rest obtained from reference TRBV5-5 and TRBJ2-5, is as follows: DAGVTQSPTHLIKTRGQQVTLRCSPISGHKSVSWYQQVLGQGPQFIFQYYEKEERGRGNFPDRFSARQFPNYSSELNVNALLLGDSALYLCASSFSVTRYETQYFGPGTRLLVL.

This clone showed up just once. This chain links TRBV5-6 with TRBJ2-7; D possibly matches TRBD1 or TRBD2 (5 bases each). In germline, CDR1 is SGHDT, CDR2 YYEEEE. The CDR3 extends over 13 amino acids. Trimming cost V 5 bases and J 6 bases, with 15 bases left between them. Here the CDR3 reads CASRGVVGSEQYF. The CDR3 DNA follows: TGTGCCAGCAGGGGGGTGGTAGGGTCCGAGCAGTACTTC.

The rearrangement uses TRBV7-2 and TRBJ1-2; 7 nucleotides align to TRBD1. The CDR3 loop spans 15 amino acids. Germline V gene sequence: CDR1 SGHTA, CDR2 FQGNSA. V was clipped by 3 bases and J by 2 bases; unmatched bases: 6. This CDR3 reads CASSFGDRVNYGYTF. The CDR3 bases are TGTGCCAGCAGCTTCGGAGACAGGGTAAACTATGGCTACACCTTC. Full variable domain (rest looked up from reference TRBV7-2 and TRBJ1-2): GAGVSQSPSNKVTEKGKDVELRCDPISGHTALYWYRQSLGQGLEFLIYFQGNSAPDKSGLPSDRFSAERTGGSVSTLTIQRTQQEDSAVYLCASSFGDRVNYGYTFGSGTRLTVV.

This sequence joins TRBV18 and TRBJ2-1; 8 bases line up with TRBD2. CDR1 KGHSH and CDR2 LQKENI come from the germline V gene. With V trimmed by 6 bases and J by 7 bases, 11 bases remained unmatched. The CDR3 is made up of 15 amino acids. The CDR3 loop is CASSQLAGGRNEQFF. The CDR3 region has the DNA TGTGCCAGCTCGCAATTGGCGGGGGGCCGGAATGAGCAGTTCTTC.

This chain joins TRBV15 and TRBJ2-6; D remains unclear. CDR3 length equals 14 residues. CDR1 and CDR2 from the germline V gene are LNHNV and YYDKDF (reference sequence). Between the trimmed V and J ends, which lost 9 bases and 0 bases, there was a span of 9 bases. The CDR3 region has the DNA TGTGCCACATGTCCTACCTCTGGGGCCAACGTCCTGACTTTC. The encoded protein is CATCPTSGANVLTF.

This clone was found once. V gene TRBV11-1 combines with J gene TRBJ2-2; 8 bases map to TRBD1. Germline loops: CDR1 SGHAT, CDR2 FQDESV (reference sequence). V was clipped by 5 bases and J by 6 bases; unmatched bases: 8. The length of the CDR3 is 15 residues. The CDR3 DNA follows: TGTGCCAGCAGCCTACTGGGACAGGAATCCGGGGAGCTGTTTTTT. Its translation: CASSLLGQESGELFF.

CDR3 sequence (DNA): TGTGCCAGTACTAAGGGACTAGCGGGGGGAGTTTTATCCTACAATGAGCAGTTCTTC. Its translation is CASTKGLAGGVLSYNEQFF. The chain couples TRBV19 to TRBJ2-1; the match to TRBD2 covers 15 bases. This CDR3 spans 19 amino acids. The germline V gene encodes CDR1 LNHDA and CDR2 SQIVND (reference sequence). V lost 7 bases and J lost 1; bases outside the gene matches: 11.

The rearrangement links TRBV5-1 to TRBJ2-5; the D gene is possibly TRBD1 (5 bases). CDR3 size: 13 residues. From germline, CDR1 is SGHRS and CDR2 YFSETQ. The V and J ends lost 2 bases and 4 bases respectively, with 9 bases between them. The CDR3 reads CASSFQGPETQYF. Here the CDR3 DNA reads TGCGCCAGCAGCTTTCAGGGTCCAGAGACCCAGTACTTC. The full variable domain, in which reference TRBV5-1 and TRBJ2-5 provide the parts outside the CDR3, is KAGVTQTPRYLIKTRGQQVTLSCSPISGHRSVSWYQQTPGQGLQFLFEYFSETQRNKGNFPGRFSGRQFSNSRSEMNVSTLELGDSALYLCASSFQGPETQYFGPGTRLLVL.

The chain employs TRBV7-2 and TRBJ1-4; D is perhaps TRBD1 (5 bases). CDR1 is SGHTA and CDR2 is FQGNSA in the germline V gene. The V and J ends lost 0 bases and 3 bases respectively, with 14 bases between them. The CDR3 runs 17 residues. The CDR3 DNA reads as TGTGCCAGCAGCTTAGCCCCCCCCGGGGCTGCTAATGAAAAACTGTTTTTT. Protein: CASSLAPPGAANEKLFF.

The chain links TRBV7-9 to TRBJ1-1; D remains ambiguous. CDR1 and CDR2 (germline): SEHNR, FQNEAQ (reference sequence). This CDR3 has 13 residues. Trimming removed 5 bases from V and 1 base from J, with 8 bases in between. CDR3 DNA sequence: TGTGCCAGCAGCCCTGTAAGGAACACTGAAGCTTTCTTT. Residues: CASSPVRNTEAFF.

The chain carries TRBV6-1 and TRBJ2-7, with D possibly TRBD2 on 5 matching bases. CDR3 length: 12 amino acids. CDR1 is MNHNS and CDR2 is SASEGT in the germline V gene. Trimming took off 6 bases at V and 0 bases at J, with 6 bases between the two ends. The CDR3 here is CASSRDSYEQYF. The CDR3 DNA is TGTGCCAGCAGCCGGGACTCCTACGAGCAGTACTTC.

This clone is a singleton in its sample. The rearrangement uses TRBV7-6 and TRBJ1-4; D remains unclear. The CDR3 contains 15 residues. Trimming took 5 bases from V and 8 from J, leaving 18 bases between them. CDR1 is SGHVS and CDR2 is FNYEAQ in the germline V gene. The CDR3 here is CASSPQSGVKEKLFF. The CDR3 DNA follows: TGTGCCAGCAGCCCTCAGTCTGGGGTGAAAGAAAAACTGTTTTTT.

There are a few counts of this clone. The V call is TRBV5-1, the J call TRBJ1-1; weak D call: TRBD1 (5 bases). Germline V gene sequence: CDR1 SGHRS, CDR2 YFSETQ. The CDR3 covers 13 residues. Trimming took off 6 bases at V and 4 bases at J, with 13 bases between the two ends. The CDR3 sequence is CASIGGVGTEAFF. CDR3 bases: TGCGCCAGCATTGGGGGAGTGGGCACTGAAGCTTTCTTT.

The V call is TRBV5-1, the J call TRBJ2-5; TRBD1 matches 7 bases. The CDR3 contains 14 residues. The V and J ends lost 4 bases and 5 bases, in that order; junction bases with no gene match: 8. Germline CDR1 is SGHRS and CDR2 is YFSETQ. CDR3 nucleotide sequence: TGCGCCAGCAGCCCCAGAGACAGGGTGGAGACCCAGTACTTC. Translation gives CASSPRDRVETQYF.

The chain carries TRBV29-1 and TRBJ2-5; D assignment may be TRBD1 or TRBD2 (5 bases each). The J call may be faulty, since TRBJ2-7 better matches the DNA end. This CDR3 comprises 15 residues. Germline values: CDR1 SQVTM, CDR2 ANQGSEA. CDR3 DNA: TGCAGCGCTACGCGGGCCCACGGGACCTCCTACGAGCAGTACTTC. This translates into CSATRAHGTSYEQYF.

This clone has just one count. Other DNA sequences of this sample code for an identical CDR3. Written as DNA, the CDR3 is TGTGCCAGTAGTATCGATCGGGGTCCCTACGAGCAGTACTTC. Residues: CASSIDRGPYEQYF. This sequence joins TRBV19 and TRBJ2-7; possible D gene TRBD2, 5 bases. Germline-derived CDR1 and CDR2 are LNHDA and SQIVND (reference sequence). Trimming took 3 bases from V and 2 from J, leaving 11 bases between them. The CDR3 totals 14 residues.

The CDR3 bases are TGTGCCAGCAGCTCGGGACTAGCAAGAGAGACCCAGTACTTC. Protein product: CASSSGLARETQYF. The V and J genes are TRBV7-2 and TRBJ2-5; TRBD2 aligns across 9 bases. V trimming: 4 bases; J trimming: 4 bases; junction bases outside the gene matches: 4. Per germline, CDR1 SGHTA and CDR2 FQGNSA. The CDR3 extends over 14 amino acids.

V usage is TRBV6-1 and J usage is TRBJ1-2; D call uncertain. This CDR3 spans 11 amino acids. Germline CDR1 and CDR2: MNHNS and SASEGT. The ends were cut back, 8 bases at V and 8 bases at J, with 12 bases in the middle. In DNA, the CDR3 is TGTGCCAGCGGCGTTGGAAGGGGCTACACCTTC. Protein sequence: CASGVGRGYTF.